The source of this T cell receptor (beta chain) is a study of shared T cell receptors in the human thymus. Assay: immunoSEQ multiplex PCR; the TCRdb copy retains only in-frame clones and omits some. The sample consists of some 640,000 clones, 70% to 90% of them appearing once. Trimming shortened V by 5 bases and J by 2 bases, and 12 bases separated the two germline ends. The CDR3 runs to 15 residues. Per the germline V gene, CDR1 is SEHNR and CDR2 is FQNEAQ (reference sequence). The same data also contributed to another study, on human thymus T cells. In that study: Thymic and blood repertoires seemed to show skewed V and J gene use. Related research has reported that thymic repertoires overlap highly among unrelated individuals.

The chain links TRBV7-9 to TRBJ2-2, with a tentative D call TRBD1 (6 bases). The sample comprised thymocytes. This sequence was found in a boy younger than two with a congenital heart defect. The CDR3 loop is CASSTRTVNTGELFF. The CDR3 DNA is TGTGCCAGCAGCACCCGGACAGTTAACACCGGGGAGCTGTTTTTT. The full variable domain, in which reference TRBV7-9 and TRBJ2-2 provide the parts outside the CDR3, is DTGVSQNPRHKITKRGQNVTFRCDPISEHNRLYWYRQTLGQGPEFLTYFQNEAQLEKSRLLSDRFSAERPKGSFSTLEIQRTEQGDSAMYLCASSTRTVNTGELFFGEGSRLTVL.